The present T cell receptor beta chain was sequenced within a study of T cell responses to AZD1222 COVID-19 vaccine. This clone was seen just once. Its antigen remains unidentified. The method was immunoSEQ multiplex PCR; TCRdb's version includes in-frame clones alone and lacks a portion of them. The repertoire has around 100,000 clones, around 89% of them found once; the top ten carry approximately 7%. Study outcomes and limitations: There were mostly white British donors and more females than males, and clonal diversity was possibly underestimated. Reportedly, close to half of spike-specific TCRs are directed against unmutated variant regions. Increases in Spike-specific TCR breadth and depth were seen after two AZD1222 doses.

The CDR3 covers 16 residues. CDR1 and CDR2 (germline): SGDLS, YYNGEE. V lost 4 bases, J lost 5 bases, and 7 bases stayed unmatched. V gene TRBV9 combines with J gene TRBJ2-5, with 14 positions matching TRBD2. This TCR derives from an adult in good health. The source was peripheral blood, collected on day 0 of AZD1222 vaccination. CDR3 nucleotide sequence: TGTGCCAGCAGCCCCAGACTAGCGGGAGGGCGGGAGACCCAGTACTTC. Residues: CASSPRLAGGRETQYF.